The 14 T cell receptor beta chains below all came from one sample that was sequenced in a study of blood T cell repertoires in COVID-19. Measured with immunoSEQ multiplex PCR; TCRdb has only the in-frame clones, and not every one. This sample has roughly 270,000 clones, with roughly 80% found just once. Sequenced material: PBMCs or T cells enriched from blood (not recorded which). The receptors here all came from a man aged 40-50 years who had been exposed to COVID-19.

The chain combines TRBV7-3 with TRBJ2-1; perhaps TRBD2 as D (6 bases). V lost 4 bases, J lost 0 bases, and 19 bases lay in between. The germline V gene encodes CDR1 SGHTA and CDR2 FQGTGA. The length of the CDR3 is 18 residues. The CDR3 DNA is TGTGCCAGCAGCTCCTACTCTAAATCCGGGAGCTCCTACAATGAGCAGTTCTTC. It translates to CASSSYSKSGSSYNEQFF.

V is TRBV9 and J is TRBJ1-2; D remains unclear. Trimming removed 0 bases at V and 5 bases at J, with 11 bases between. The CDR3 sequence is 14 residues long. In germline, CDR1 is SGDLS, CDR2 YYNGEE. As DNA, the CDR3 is TGTGCCAGCAGCGTAGGAGGCAGCCTTTATGGCTACACCTTC. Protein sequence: CASSVGGSLYGYTF.

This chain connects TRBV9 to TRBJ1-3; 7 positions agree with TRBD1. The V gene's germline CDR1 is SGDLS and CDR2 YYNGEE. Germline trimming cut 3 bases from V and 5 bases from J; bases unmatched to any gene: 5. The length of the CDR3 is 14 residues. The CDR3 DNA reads TGTGCCAGCAGCGAACAGGGGCTGAGAAACACCATATATTTT. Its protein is CASSEQGLRNTIYF.

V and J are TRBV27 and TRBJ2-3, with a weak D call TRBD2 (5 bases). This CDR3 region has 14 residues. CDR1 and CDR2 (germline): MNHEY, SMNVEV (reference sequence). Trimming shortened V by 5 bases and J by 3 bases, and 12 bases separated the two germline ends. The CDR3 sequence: CASSLRRETDTQYF. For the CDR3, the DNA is TGTGCCAGCAGTCTTCGAAGGGAGACAGATACGCAGTATTTT.

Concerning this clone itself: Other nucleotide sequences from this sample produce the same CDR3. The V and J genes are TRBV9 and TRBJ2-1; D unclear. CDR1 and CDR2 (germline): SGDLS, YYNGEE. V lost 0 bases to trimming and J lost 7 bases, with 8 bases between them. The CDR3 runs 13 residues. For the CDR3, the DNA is TGTGCCAGCAGCGTAGATCCGCGGAATGAGCAGTTCTTC. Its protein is CASSVDPRNEQFF.

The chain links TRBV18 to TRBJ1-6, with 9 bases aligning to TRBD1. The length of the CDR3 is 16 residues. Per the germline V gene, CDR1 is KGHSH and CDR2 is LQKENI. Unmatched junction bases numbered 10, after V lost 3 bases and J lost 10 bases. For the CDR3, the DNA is TGTGCCAGCTCACCTAGAAACGGACAGGGGCAATCACCCCTCCACTTT. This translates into CASSPRNGQGQSPLHF.

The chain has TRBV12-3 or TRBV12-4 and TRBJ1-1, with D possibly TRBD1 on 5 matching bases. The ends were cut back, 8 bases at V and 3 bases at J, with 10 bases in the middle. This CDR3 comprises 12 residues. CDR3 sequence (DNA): TGTGCCAGCCGCCGGGGGGACACTGAAGCTTTCTTT. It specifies CASRRGDTEAFF.

CDR3 in DNA: TGTGCCTGGAGTACCCAGGGGAGCTCCTACAATGAGCAGTTCTTC. Its translation is CAWSTQGSSYNEQFF. The chain links TRBV30 to TRBJ2-1, with D possibly being TRBD1 (6 bases). The germline CDR1 and CDR2 sequences are GTSNPN and SVGIG (reference sequence). V was clipped by 2 bases and J by 0 bases, with 11 bases between them. CDR3 size: 15 residues.

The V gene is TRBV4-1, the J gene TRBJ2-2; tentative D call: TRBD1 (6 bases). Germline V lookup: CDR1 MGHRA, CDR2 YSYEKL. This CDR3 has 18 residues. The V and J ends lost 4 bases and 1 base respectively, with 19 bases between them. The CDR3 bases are TGCGCCAGCAGCCTAGAAGACCCGGGACACATGAACACCGGGGAGCTGTTTTTT. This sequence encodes CASSLEDPGHMNTGELFF.

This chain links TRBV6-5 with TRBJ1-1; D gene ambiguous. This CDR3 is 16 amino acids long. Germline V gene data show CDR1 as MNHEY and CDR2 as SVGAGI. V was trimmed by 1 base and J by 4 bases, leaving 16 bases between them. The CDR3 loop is CASSYYIRGGGTEAFF. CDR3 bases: TGTGCCAGCAGTTACTATATTCGAGGAGGCGGCACTGAAGCTTTCTTT.

CDR3 amino acids: CASSQDREDTQYF. The CDR3 nucleotides read TGTGCCAGCAGCCAAGACAGGGAAGATACGCAGTATTTT. This chain connects TRBV2 to TRBJ2-3, with 7 bases matching TRBD1. Germline V lookup: CDR1 SNHLY, CDR2 FYNNEI. There are 13 residues in the CDR3. The junction had 5 bases not matched to a gene; V was cut back by 6 bases and J by 5 bases.

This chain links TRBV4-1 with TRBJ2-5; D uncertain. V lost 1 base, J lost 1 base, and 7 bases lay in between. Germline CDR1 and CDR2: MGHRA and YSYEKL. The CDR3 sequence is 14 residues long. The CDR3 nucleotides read TGCGCCAGCAGCCAAGGACTCCCCCAAGAGACCCAGTACTTC. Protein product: CASSQGLPQETQYF.

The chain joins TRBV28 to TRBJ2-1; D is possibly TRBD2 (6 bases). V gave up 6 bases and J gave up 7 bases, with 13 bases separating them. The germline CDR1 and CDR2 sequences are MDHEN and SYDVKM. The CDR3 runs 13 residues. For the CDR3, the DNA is TGTGCCAGCAGCCGAAGGGCGGGAAATGAGCAGTTCTTC. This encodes CASSRRAGNEQFF. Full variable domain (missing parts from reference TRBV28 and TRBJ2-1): DVKVTQSSRYLVKRTGEKVFLECVQDMDHENMFWYRQDPGLGLRLIYFSYDVKMKEKGDIPEGYSVSREKKERFSLILESASTNQTSMYLCASSRRAGNEQFFGPGTRLTVL.

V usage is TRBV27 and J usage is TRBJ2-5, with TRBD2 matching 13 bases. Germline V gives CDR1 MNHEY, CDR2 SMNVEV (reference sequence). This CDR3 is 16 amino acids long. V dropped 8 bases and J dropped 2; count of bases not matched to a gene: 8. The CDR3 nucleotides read TGTGCCAGCTGGACTAGCGGGAGATCCTGGCAAGAGACCCAGTACTTC. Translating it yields CASWTSGRSWQETQYF.